The present entry profiles one TCR beta chain with its context. Produced via immunoSEQ multiplex PCR; TCRdb's table is partial and in-frame only. Found here are tens of thousands of clones, around 90% of them singletons; the top ten hold about 6.1%. CDR3 length equals 14 residues. V lost 3 bases and J lost 2, with 12 bases in between. Germline-derived CDR1 and CDR2 are SGDLS and YYNGEE. This record comes from a study of T cell changes during pregnancy in multiple sclerosis. The V and J genes are TRBV9 and TRBJ2-7, with D perhaps matching TRBD1 (5 bases). Sample: CD8+ T cells from peripheral blood mononuclear cells, taken in the third trimester of pregnancy. The receptor was isolated from a female donor with multiple sclerosis, enrolled in a pregnancy study. CDR3 residues: CASSATGNPYEQYF. The CDR3 DNA sequence: TGTGCCAGCAGCGCTACAGGTAACCCCTACGAGCAGTACTTC.